A selection of T cell receptor beta chains follows, all from one sample in a study of glioma-infiltrating T cells after dendritic cell vaccination. Method: immunoSEQ multiplex PCR; TCRdb's copy keeps in-frame clones and lacks some. This table holds tens of thousands of clones, 82% found once. The sequencing here drew on blood, taken before dendritic cell vaccination. These receptors were obtained from a human donor with glioblastoma. Both conserved end residues are trimmed from each CDR3. Fields, in order: J gene, V gene, D gene, CDR3 protein. D genes are given only for firm matches.

j_gene: TRBJ1-4; v_gene: TRBV6-1; d_gene: .; CDR3aa: ASSEMTGTNEKLF
j_gene: TRBJ2-3; v_gene: TRBV5-1; d_gene: TRBD2; CDR3aa: ASMVAGEDTQY
j_gene: TRBJ2-6; v_gene: TRBV6-1; d_gene: .; CDR3aa: ASSGQGDGANVLT
j_gene: TRBJ2-3; v_gene: TRBV7-8; d_gene: .; CDR3aa: ASSLRLDLHTQY
j_gene: TRBJ1-5; v_gene: TRBV18; d_gene: TRBD1; CDR3aa: ASSPWDRGGFNQPQH
j_gene: TRBJ2-5; v_gene: TRBV7-9; d_gene: TRBD1; CDR3aa: ASSLGTGVETQY
j_gene: TRBJ1-2; v_gene: TRBV5-5; d_gene: .; CDR3aa: ASSLVGVHGYT
j_gene: TRBJ2-1; v_gene: TRBV18; d_gene: TRBD2; CDR3aa: ASSQRGDEQF
j_gene: TRBJ2-1; v_gene: TRBV5-1; d_gene: TRBD1; CDR3aa: ASSIGQGYNEQF
j_gene: TRBJ1-2; v_gene: TRBV6-1; d_gene: TRBD1; CDR3aa: ASAGGPNLGHGYT
j_gene: TRBJ1-5; v_gene: TRBV5-5; d_gene: .; CDR3aa: ASSLGGGAGNQPQH
j_gene: TRBJ2-7; v_gene: TRBV5-4; d_gene: .; CDR3aa: ASSLVSGVFAYEQY
j_gene: TRBJ1-4; v_gene: TRBV2; d_gene: .; CDR3aa: ASSEEAGVIEKLF
j_gene: TRBJ2-3; v_gene: TRBV7-9; d_gene: .; CDR3aa: ASSGRGGTSTDTQY
j_gene: TRBJ2-7; v_gene: TRBV4-1; d_gene: TRBD2; CDR3aa: ASSQSGGSSEQY
j_gene: TRBJ2-1; v_gene: TRBV5-1; d_gene: TRBD2; CDR3aa: ASSGSGIGYEQF
j_gene: TRBJ2-5; v_gene: TRBV10-3; d_gene: TRBD1; CDR3aa: AISGFGEDRVQETQY
j_gene: TRBJ2-7; v_gene: TRBV7-2; d_gene: TRBD1; CDR3aa: ASSLEGTGFYEQY
j_gene: TRBJ1-2; v_gene: TRBV6-5; d_gene: TRBD1; CDR3aa: ASSRGDRGPSGYT
j_gene: TRBJ2-3; v_gene: TRBV5-6; d_gene: TRBD1; CDR3aa: ASSSGRGHADTQY
j_gene: TRBJ2-3; v_gene: TRBV25-1; d_gene: .; CDR3aa: ASSGAWAGVGDTQY
j_gene: TRBJ1-2; v_gene: TRBV2; d_gene: .; CDR3aa: ASAATGFYGYT
j_gene: TRBJ2-5; v_gene: TRBV19; d_gene: .; CDR3aa: ASSPQRAAETQY
j_gene: TRBJ1-2; v_gene: TRBV14; d_gene: .; CDR3aa: ASSRSGQSYT
j_gene: TRBJ1-3; v_gene: TRBV28; d_gene: .; CDR3aa: ASSLGGLRSGNTIY
j_gene: TRBJ2-5; v_gene: TRBV11-2; d_gene: TRBD1; CDR3aa: ASSLPGGRGGETQY
j_gene: TRBJ2-7; v_gene: TRBV28; d_gene: TRBD1; CDR3aa: ASSVGGQATYEQY
j_gene: TRBJ1-1; v_gene: TRBV7-9; d_gene: TRBD1; CDR3aa: ASSTGGGFTEAF
j_gene: TRBJ2-2; v_gene: TRBV11-1; d_gene: TRBD2; CDR3aa: ASSPLSASGNTGELF
j_gene: TRBJ1-4; v_gene: TRBV15; d_gene: .; CDR3aa: ATSRGQGEKLF
j_gene: TRBJ1-2; v_gene: TRBV5-6; d_gene: TRBD1; CDR3aa: ASSLWDRSLSGYT
j_gene: TRBJ1-3; v_gene: TRBV6-1; d_gene: .; CDR3aa: ASSESSGNTIY
j_gene: TRBJ1-2; v_gene: TRBV6-1; d_gene: .; CDR3aa: ASSEYTGNYGYT
j_gene: TRBJ2-1; v_gene: TRBV10-1; d_gene: TRBD2; CDR3aa: ASSEEGLGANEQF
j_gene: TRBJ1-2; v_gene: TRBV9; d_gene: .; CDR3aa: ASSVGAGSNYGYT
j_gene: TRBJ2-5; v_gene: TRBV9; d_gene: TRBD1; CDR3aa: ASTYGDRFQETQY
j_gene: TRBJ2-1; v_gene: TRBV4-1; d_gene: .; CDR3aa: ASTQGASRPNEQF
j_gene: TRBJ2-3; v_gene: TRBV6-5; d_gene: .; CDR3aa: ASSYSTAGDTQY
j_gene: TRBJ1-4; v_gene: TRBV19; d_gene: TRBD1; CDR3aa: ASSRKAGQGNEKLF
j_gene: TRBJ2-4; v_gene: TRBV5-4; d_gene: TRBD2; CDR3aa: ASSPRGGQNIQY
j_gene: TRBJ1-1; v_gene: TRBV25-1; d_gene: TRBD1; CDR3aa: ASSPRGDRNTEAF
j_gene: TRBJ2-1; v_gene: TRBV6-5; d_gene: TRBD2; CDR3aa: ASSYTSGVVDEQF
j_gene: TRBJ2-1; v_gene: TRBV5-1; d_gene: TRBD2; CDR3aa: ASSVGLPVYNEQF
j_gene: TRBJ2-2; v_gene: TRBV11-2; d_gene: TRBD1; CDR3aa: ASSTWTGGWTGELF
j_gene: TRBJ2-2; v_gene: TRBV7-5; d_gene: .; CDR3aa: ARSSLLGRGNDTGELF
j_gene: TRBJ2-3; v_gene: TRBV20-1; d_gene: .; CDR3aa: SASRGDTQY